This entry is about one TCR beta chain. The data were taken from a study of blood T cell repertoires in COVID-19. V shed 5 bases and J 4 bases; nucleotides not matched to a gene: 5. Germline CDR1 MGHDK, CDR2 SYGVNS. CDR3 length: 14 residues. Sequencing used immunoSEQ multiplex PCR; TCRdb keeps in-frame clones, though not all of them. The top ten hold roughly 12% of the sample, which has under 300,000 clones, about 82% seen once. The sequence came from an elderly man with acute or convalescent COVID-19. V and J are TRBV25-1 and TRBJ1-1, with TRBD1 matching over 9 bases. Specimen: peripheral blood. The CDR3 region has the DNA TGTGCCAGCAGTAAACAGGGGGCGGGCACTGAAGCTTTCTTT. Translation gives CASSKQGAGTEAFF. The whole variable domain, filled in from reference TRBV25-1 and TRBJ1-1, reads EADIYQTPRYLVIGTGKKITLECSQTMGHDKMYWYQQDPGMELHLIHYSYGVNSTEKGDLSSESTVSRIRTEHFPLTLESARPSHTSQYLCASSKQGAGTEAFFGQGTRLTVV.